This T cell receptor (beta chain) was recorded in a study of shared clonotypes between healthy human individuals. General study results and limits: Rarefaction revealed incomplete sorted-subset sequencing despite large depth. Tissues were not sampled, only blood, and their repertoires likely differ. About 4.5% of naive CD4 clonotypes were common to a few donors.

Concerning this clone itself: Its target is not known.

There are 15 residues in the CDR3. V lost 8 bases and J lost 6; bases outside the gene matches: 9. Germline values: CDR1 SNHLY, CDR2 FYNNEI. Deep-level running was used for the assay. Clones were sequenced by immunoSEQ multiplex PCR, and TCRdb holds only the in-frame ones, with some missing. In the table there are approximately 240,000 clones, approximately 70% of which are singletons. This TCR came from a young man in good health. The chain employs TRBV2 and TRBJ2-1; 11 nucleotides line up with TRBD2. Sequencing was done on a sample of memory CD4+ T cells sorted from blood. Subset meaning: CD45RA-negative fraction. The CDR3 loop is CASGLAGGNRNEQFF. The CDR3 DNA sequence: TGTGCCAGCGGGCTAGCGGGAGGTAACCGCAATGAGCAGTTCTTC.